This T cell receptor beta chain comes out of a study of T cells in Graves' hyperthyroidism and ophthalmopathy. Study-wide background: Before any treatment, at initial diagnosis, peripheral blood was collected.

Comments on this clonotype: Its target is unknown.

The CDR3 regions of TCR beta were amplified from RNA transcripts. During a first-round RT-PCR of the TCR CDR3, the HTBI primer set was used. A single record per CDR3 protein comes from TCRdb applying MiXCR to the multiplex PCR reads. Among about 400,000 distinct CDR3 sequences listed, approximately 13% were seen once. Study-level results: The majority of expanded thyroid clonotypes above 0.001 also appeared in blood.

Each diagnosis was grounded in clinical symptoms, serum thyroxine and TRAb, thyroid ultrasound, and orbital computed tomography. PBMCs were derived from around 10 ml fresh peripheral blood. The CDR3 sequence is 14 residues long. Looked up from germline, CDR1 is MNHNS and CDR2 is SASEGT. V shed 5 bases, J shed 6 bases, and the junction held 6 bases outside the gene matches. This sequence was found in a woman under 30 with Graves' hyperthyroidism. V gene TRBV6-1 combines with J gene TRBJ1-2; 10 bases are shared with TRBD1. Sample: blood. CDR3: CASSTGQGDNGYTF. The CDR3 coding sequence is TGTGCCAGCAGTACCGGACAGGGGGACAATGGCTACACCTTC.